Presented here are 27 T cell receptor beta chains from one specimen sequenced in a study of cytomegalovirus exposure and HLA in healthy donors. A multiplex PCR was run with 60 Vbeta primers and 13 Jbeta primers. Data came from immunoSEQ multiplex PCR; TCRdb stores just in-frame clones and leaves some out. The sample has 70,000 to 85,000 clones. The sequencing sample was made of PBMCs. The origin of the receptors is a female donor in good health and CMV-seropositive.

This chain connects TRBV19 to TRBJ1-1; a weak D match, TRBD1 (6 bases). This CDR3 is built from 15 residues. The germline V gene encodes CDR1 LNHDA and CDR2 SQIVND (reference sequence). V lost 7 bases to trimming and J lost 1 base, with 16 bases between them. The CDR3 spells CASNNWGGQNTEAFF. CDR3 in DNA: TGTGCCAGTAACAATTGGGGGGGGCAGAACACTGAAGCTTTCTTT.

The chain employs TRBV29-1 and TRBJ1-1; D gene unclear. CDR1 and CDR2 (germline): SQVTM, ANQGSEA. Trimming removed 4 bases at V and 7 bases at J, with 13 bases between. This CDR3 has 12 amino acids. CDR3 bases: TGCAGCGTTGTTTTATGGTCAGTTGAAGCTTTCTTT. Its protein product is CSVVLWSVEAFF.

This sequence joins TRBV6-1 and TRBJ1-5; no clear D gene. The germline V and J ends were trimmed by 1 base and 2 bases, with 9 bases remaining between them. The CDR3 totals 15 residues. Germline V lookup: CDR1 MNHNS, CDR2 SASEGT. The CDR3 sequence is CASSEEGGRNQPQHF. CDR3 sequence (DNA): TGTGCCAGCAGTGAAGAAGGCGGCCGCAATCAGCCCCAGCATTTT.

The chain joins TRBV19 to TRBJ1-4, with D perhaps TRBD1 (5 bases). The CDR3 length is 16 residues. Germline V gene data show CDR1 as LNHDA and CDR2 as SQIVND (reference sequence). Trimming stripped 7 bases from V and 4 bases from J, with 19 bases between. The CDR3 DNA follows: TGTGCCAGTACCAACATCATAGGGGCTAATAATGAAAAACTGTTTTTT. Translation gives CASTNIIGANNEKLFF.

The V and J genes are TRBV27 and TRBJ2-1; 10 bases are shared with TRBD2. Germline V lookup: CDR1 MNHEY, CDR2 SMNVEV (reference sequence). The CDR3 is 17 residues long. Trimming at V came to 3 bases and at J to 0 bases, leaving 5 bases not matched to a gene. CDR3 DNA: TGTGCCAGCAGTTTTATCACTAGCGGGAACTCCTACAATGAGCAGTTCTTC. Its protein is CASSFITSGNSYNEQFF.

V is TRBV30 and J is TRBJ1-4; weak D call: TRBD1 (5 bases). V was shortened by 1 base and J by 6 bases, with 9 bases between the two germline ends. The length of the CDR3 is 13 residues. Germline lookup yields CDR1 GTSNPN and CDR2 SVGIG (reference sequence). CDR3 in DNA: TGTGCCTGGAGTGAAGGGGAGGATGAAAAACTGTTTTTT. Translating gives CAWSEGEDEKLFF.

The chain carries TRBV9 and TRBJ2-2, with D tentatively TRBD1 (7 bases). Between the trimmed V and J ends, which lost 4 bases and 5 bases, there was a span of 9 bases. This CDR3 contains 13 residues. Germline CDR1 reads SGDLS; CDR2 reads YYNGEE. DNA for the CDR3: TGTGCCAGCAGCCCAGGGGGGACCGGGGAGCTGTTTTTT. It encodes CASSPGGTGELFF.

The chain carries TRBV18 and TRBJ2-3; 10 nucleotides line up with TRBD2. This CDR3 comprises 18 residues. The V gene end was trimmed by 1 base and the J gene end by 3 bases; junction bases not matched to a gene: 10. Germline CDR1 and CDR2: KGHSH and LQKENI. The CDR3 region has the DNA TGTGCCAGCTCACCACGGAGCGGGAGGGCCACGGGGACAGATACGCAGTATTTT. It codes for CASSPRSGRATGTDTQYF.

V gene TRBV2 combines with J gene TRBJ2-5; possible D gene TRBD2, 5 bases. Trimming pared 6 bases from V and 4 bases from J, leaving 15 bases between. CDR1 and CDR2 (germline): SNHLY, FYNNEI. The CDR3 runs to 14 residues. The CDR3 sequence is CASSHVVEGETQYF. CDR3 DNA: TGTGCCAGCAGCCATGTAGTAGAGGGAGAGACCCAGTACTTC.

V usage is TRBV11-2 and J usage is TRBJ2-5; tentatively, D is TRBD1 (6 bases). The CDR3 length is 14 residues. The V end was cut by 2 bases, the J end by 5 bases, with 12 bases between. Germline assignment: CDR1 SGHAT and CDR2 FQNNGV. In nucleotides, the CDR3 is TGTGCCAGCAGCTTACTGGGGGCCAGGGAGACCCAGTACTTC. Translation: CASSLLGARETQYF.

The chain carries TRBV7-8 and TRBJ2-2; 10 bases line up with TRBD2. CDR1 and CDR2 from the germline V gene are SGHVS and FQNEAQ. This CDR3 contains 18 residues. V gave up 5 bases and J gave up 3 bases; unmatched junction bases: 12. The chain's CDR3 is CASSRGVLAGVDTGELFF. In DNA, the CDR3 is TGTGCCAGCAGCAGGGGGGTCCTAGCGGGAGTGGACACCGGGGAGCTGTTTTTT.

V gene TRBV7-9 combines with J gene TRBJ1-1, with 8 bases aligning to TRBD1. The J segment lost 3 bases and the V segment lost 5 bases, leaving 2 bases of the junction unmatched. CDR1 is SEHNR, CDR2 FQNEAQ, per germline (reference sequence). CDR3 length equals 13 residues. CDR3 in amino acids: CASSLQGDTEAFF. CDR3 in DNA: TGTGCCAGCAGCCTACAGGGGGACACTGAAGCTTTCTTT.

The chain has TRBV4-3 and TRBJ2-5; 9 bases agree with TRBD2. CDR3 length: 16 residues. Germline CDR1 and CDR2: LGHNA and YSLEER. The J segment lost 7 bases and the V segment lost 4 bases, leaving 13 bases of the junction unmatched. CDR3: CASSPGTSGPAGTQYF. The CDR3 DNA reads as TGCGCCAGCAGCCCAGGCACTAGCGGGCCGGCGGGGACCCAGTACTTC.

The chain is built from TRBV29-1 and TRBJ1-4; D might be TRBD1 (5 bases). The CDR3 totals 13 residues. V lost 4 bases and J 6 bases, leaving 12 bases between the germline ends. CDR1 and CDR2 from the germline V gene are SQVTM and ANQGSEA. CDR3 loop: CSVGGGAYEKLFF. CDR3 bases: TGCAGCGTTGGCGGCGGGGCGTATGAAAAACTGTTTTTT.

The chain combines TRBV4-3 with TRBJ2-3; TRBD2 agrees at 11 bases. Unmatched junction bases numbered 7, after V lost 0 bases and J lost 5 bases. In germline, CDR1 is LGHNA, CDR2 YSLEER. The CDR3 has 17 amino acids. CDR3 amino acids: CASSQDRASGRRDTQYF. The DNA of the CDR3 is TGCGCCAGCAGCCAAGATAGAGCTAGCGGGAGGAGAGATACGCAGTATTTT.

This chain uses TRBV14 with TRBJ2-3, with D hard to call. V dropped 0 bases and J dropped 2 bases, with 9 bases sitting between them. This CDR3 has 15 residues. The germline V gene encodes CDR1 SGHDN and CDR2 FVKESK. As DNA, the CDR3 is TGTGCCAGCAGCCAAGAGCGGATACTCACAGATACGCAGTATTTT. Translation gives CASSQERILTDTQYF. Drawing the rest from reference TRBV14 and TRBJ2-3, the complete variable domain is EAGVTQFPSHSVIEKGQTVTLRCDPISGHDNLYWYRRVMGKEIKFLLHFVKESKQDESGMPNNRFLAERTGGTYSTLKVQPAELEDSGVYFCASSQERILTDTQYFGPGTRLTVL.

The rearrangement uses TRBV9 and TRBJ2-1; D remains unclear. V lost 0 bases and J 6 bases, leaving 10 bases between the germline ends. The length of the CDR3 is 14 residues. The germline V gene encodes CDR1 SGDLS and CDR2 YYNGEE. Here the CDR3 reads CASSVGVGVNEQFF. For the CDR3, the DNA is TGTGCCAGCAGCGTAGGGGTCGGAGTCAATGAGCAGTTCTTC.

The chain joins TRBV4-1 to TRBJ1-5, with D possibly being TRBD1 (5 bases). The V and J ends lost 1 base and 5 bases respectively, with 15 bases between them. CDR3 length: 16 residues. Looked up from germline, CDR1 is MGHRA and CDR2 is YSYEKL. The chain's CDR3 is CASSQVSATGHQPQHF. CDR3 sequence (DNA): TGCGCCAGCAGCCAAGTTTCGGCTACAGGTCATCAGCCCCAGCATTTT.

This sequence joins TRBV4-3 and TRBJ2-5; 11 nucleotides align to TRBD2. Germline-derived CDR1 and CDR2 are LGHNA and YSLEER. The J segment lost 2 bases and the V segment lost 0 bases, leaving 8 bases of the junction unmatched. This CDR3 is built from 18 residues. CDR3 DNA sequence: TGCGCCAGCAGCCAAGATTTGCTAGCGGGAGGACTACAAGAGACCCAGTACTTC. This encodes CASSQDLLAGGLQETQYF.

This chain links TRBV28 with TRBJ2-5, with 9 bases fitting TRBD1. The length of the CDR3 is 17 residues. Germline CDR1 and CDR2: MDHEN and SYDVKM. V shed 5 bases and J 9 bases; nucleotides not matched to a gene: 19. This chain's CDR3 is CASSGTGFTEQVRAQYF. As DNA, the CDR3 is TGTGCCAGCAGTGGGACAGGGTTCACCGAGCAAGTAAGGGCCCAGTACTTC.

The J gene is TRBJ1-3, the V gene TRBV28; no clear D gene. Looked up from germline, CDR1 is MDHEN and CDR2 is SYDVKM. V was clipped by 6 bases and J by 4 bases, with 10 bases between them. The CDR3 covers 13 residues. This CDR3 is CASRRGGGNTIYF. The DNA of the CDR3 is TGTGCCAGCAGACGGGGTGGCGGAAACACCATATATTTT.

J is TRBJ2-2 and V is TRBV14; 9 positions match TRBD1. Trimming took 1 base from V and 2 from J; bases not matched to a gene: 2. Germline CDR1 and CDR2: SGHDN and FVKESK. The CDR3 spans 16 residues. In DNA, the CDR3 is TGTGCCAGCAGCCAAGGGGGACAGGGAAACACCGGGGAGCTGTTTTTT. Residues: CASSQGGQGNTGELFF.

This chain connects TRBV27 to TRBJ1-1; D ambiguous. Germline CDR1 and CDR2: MNHEY and SMNVEV (reference sequence). The CDR3 contains 12 residues. V dropped 5 bases and J dropped 1 base, with 5 bases sitting between them. DNA of the CDR3: TGTGCCAGCAGTGCAGGGAACACTGAAGCTTTCTTT. Translation: CASSAGNTEAFF.

This chain uses TRBV30 with TRBJ2-1; D is undetermined. Germline V gene sequence: CDR1 GTSNPN, CDR2 SVGIG (reference sequence). The CDR3 sequence is 14 residues long. The ends were cut back, 0 bases at V and 4 bases at J, with 10 bases in the middle. The CDR3 sequence: CAWSVQLTYNEQFF. In nucleotides, the CDR3 is TGTGCCTGGAGTGTACAACTGACATACAATGAGCAGTTCTTC.

V gene TRBV5-4 combines with J gene TRBJ2-2; no reliable D call. Germline-derived CDR1 and CDR2 are SGHNT and YYREEE (reference sequence). The germline V and J ends were trimmed by 4 bases and 4 bases, with 11 bases remaining between them. The CDR3 contains 14 residues. For the CDR3, the DNA is TGTGCCAGCAGCCTGGACCCGGGCACCGGGGAGCTGTTTTTT. This translates into CASSLDPGTGELFF.

The V and J genes are TRBV5-8 and TRBJ1-1; D uncertain. The CDR3 has 17 amino acids. Germline V gene lookup returns CDR1 SGHTS and CDR2 YDEGEE. V was pared by 4 bases and J by 2 bases, with 21 bases between. The CDR3 region is CASSPDLRALRNTEAFF. The DNA for the CDR3 is TGTGCCAGCAGCCCCGATTTGAGGGCCCTCAGAAACACTGAAGCTTTCTTT.

V usage is TRBV6-1 and J usage is TRBJ1-2; 8 bases are shared with TRBD1. This CDR3 has 15 amino acids. Trimming cost V 7 bases and J 2 bases; bases outside gene matches: 9. Germline CDR1 and CDR2: MNHNS and SASEGT. The CDR3 DNA reads TGTGCCAGCATCCCCTGGACAGGGATAAACTATGGCTACACCTTC. This codes for CASIPWTGINYGYTF.